This T cell receptor beta chain is drawn from a study of beta chain features in type 1 diabetes. Findings of the study overall: There was a moderate but significant shortening of TCRB CDR3s in all four CD4+ subsets of Type 1 diabetes patients.

The length of the CDR3 is 17 residues. Per the germline V gene, CDR1 is MNHNS and CDR2 is SASEGT. Trimming at V came to 4 bases and at J to 3 bases, leaving 11 bases not matched to a gene. This clone was found a few times. What it binds is unknown. Investigators reverse transcribed all isolated RNA, so they sequenced expressed TCRB transcripts. Clones were read by immunoSEQ multiplex PCR, and TCRdb kept only the in-frame ones, dropping some. This table holds more than 250,000 clones, about a fifth found once. This receptor was taken from a woman aged 35 to 49 with type 1 diabetes. The sequenced sample consisted of naive CD4+ T cells from blood. The rearrangement joins TRBV6-1 to TRBJ1-2; 10 bases fit TRBD1. In nucleotides, the CDR3 is TGTGCCAGCAGTGGTCGGACAGGGGGTGGTAGCTACTATGGCTACACCTTC. It encodes CASSGRTGGGSYYGYTF.